This T cell receptor (beta chain) was found in a study of blood T cell repertoires in COVID-19. Study in general: The United States, Italy and Spain were the sources of the acute and convalescent COVID-19 samples.

The V gene's germline CDR1 is SGHTA and CDR2 FQGTGA. V shed 4 bases and J 6 bases; nucleotides not matched to a gene: 13. CDR3 length: 17 amino acids. Assay: immunoSEQ multiplex PCR; the TCRdb copy retains only in-frame clones and omits some. The sample records approximately 47,000 clones, about 83% being singletons. This receptor was obtained from a woman aged 55-70 years with acute or convalescent COVID-19. The specimen sequenced was peripheral blood. The V and J genes are TRBV7-3 and TRBJ2-1; 9 bases map to TRBD2. In DNA, the CDR3 is TGTGCCAGCAGCTCCCAGCCTACAGCGGGGGGCTTCAATGAGCAGTTCTTC. Protein sequence: CASSSQPTAGGFNEQFF.